The rows below give T cell receptor beta chains drawn from one sample of a study of identical twins. TCRdb reanalysed the 5' RACE reads using MiXCR and keeps one entry per CDR3 protein. This table holds 690,000 or so distinct CDR3 sequences, more than 6.5% found once. The data were also submitted as part of a second study, on yellow fever vaccine responses in identical twins.

Sequencing used PBMCs. Source of these receptors: a woman under 30 in good health. The CDR3 runs from the conserved cysteine through the conserved F or W. A D gene is named only where the DNA matches it firmly. Size tells how often a clone was seen (once, few, many) or the class of an expanded clone, and some rows leave it out.

size: many
V: TRBV5-6
D: .
J: TRBJ2-6
CDR3: CASSIPRTGANVLTF
DNA: TGTGCCAGCAGCATACCGCGGACTGGGGCCAACGTCCTGACTTTC

size: .
V: TRBV6-2/TRBV6-3
D: .
J: TRBJ2-6
CDR3: CASGVSLGGANVLTF
DNA: TGTGCCAGCGGTGTAAGTTTGGGGGGGGCCAACGTCCTGACTTTC

size: .
V: TRBV29-1
D: TRBD2
J: TRBJ2-1
CDR3: CSGSGSSYNEQFF
DNA: TGCAGCGGTAGCGGGAGCTCCTACAATGAGCAGTTCTTC

size: few
V: TRBV7-9
D: .
J: TRBJ2-5
CDR3: CASSLALTAQETQYF
DNA: TGTGCCAGCAGCTTAGCACTGACAGCTCAAGAGACCCAGTACTTC

size: .
V: TRBV11-1
D: TRBD2
J: TRBJ2-3
CDR3: CASSTPFPSGRLPSTDTQYF
DNA: TGTGCCAGCAGCACGCCGTTTCCTAGCGGGAGGCTACCTAGCACAGATACGCAGTATTTT

size: .
V: TRBV28
D: .
J: TRBJ2-1
CDR3: CASSLWVEGRNEQFF
DNA: TGTGCCAGCAGTTTATGGGTCGAGGGGCGCAATGAGCAGTTCTTC

size: many
V: TRBV29-1
D: .
J: TRBJ2-3
CDR3: CSVDGAGSSTDTQYF
DNA: TGCAGCGTTGATGGGGCGGGATCGAGCACAGATACGCAGTATTTT

size: .
V: TRBV20-1
D: .
J: TRBJ2-5
CDR3: CSARGGTGDLVTQYF
DNA: TGCAGTGCTAGAGGGGGTACAGGGGACTTAGTGACCCAGTACTTC

size: many
V: TRBV10-2
D: .
J: TRBJ2-2
CDR3: CASSAGQLNTGELFF
DNA: TGCGCCAGCAGTGCCGGACAGCTGAACACCGGGGAGCTGTTTTTT

size: .
V: TRBV5-1
D: .
J: TRBJ2-5
CDR3: CASSSKGPRRQETQYF
DNA: TGCGCCAGCAGCTCCAAGGGACCGCGAAGACAAGAGACCCAGTACTTC

size: many
V: TRBV14
D: .
J: TRBJ2-5
CDR3: CASSQFASGQETQYF
DNA: TGTGCCAGCAGCCAATTCGCATCGGGCCAAGAGACCCAGTACTTC

size: .
V: TRBV9
D: .
J: TRBJ2-7
CDR3: CASSGSGSEQYF
DNA: TGTGCCAGCAGCGGCTCCGGGAGCGAGCAGTACTTC

size: many
V: TRBV12-3/TRBV12-4
D: TRBD1
J: TRBJ2-1
CDR3: CASSSPGQGAHEQFF
DNA: TGTGCCAGTTCAAGTCCCGGACAGGGGGCCCATGAGCAGTTCTTC

size: many
V: TRBV28
D: TRBD1
J: TRBJ2-1
CDR3: CASSITGDTNEQFF
DNA: TGTGCCAGCAGTATAACAGGGGACACCAATGAGCAGTTCTTC

size: few
V: TRBV7-2
D: TRBD2
J: TRBJ2-3
CDR3: CASSLIAGAAVDTQYF
DNA: TGTGCCAGCAGCCTGATAGCGGGAGCCGCCGTCGATACGCAGTATTTT

size: few
V: TRBV21-1
D: .
J: TRBJ2-7
CDR3: CAPRREQYF
DNA: TGTGCCCCCAGGAGGGAGCAGTACTTC

size: once
V: TRBV20-1
D: .
J: TRBJ2-2
CDR3: CSARDGPWGTGELFF
DNA: TGCAGTGCTCGGGACGGACCATGGGGCACCGGGGAGCTGTTTTTT

size: .
V: TRBV6-2/TRBV6-3
D: TRBD1
J: TRBJ2-1
CDR3: CASSYNPRDRSYNEQFF
DNA: TGTGCCAGCAGTTACAACCCTAGGGACAGATCCTACAATGAGCAGTTCTTC

size: many
V: TRBV7-9
D: .
J: TRBJ1-1
CDR3: CASSNAAENTEAFF
DNA: TGTGCCAGCAGCAACGCAGCGGAGAACACTGAAGCTTTCTTT

size: many
V: TRBV7-9
D: .
J: TRBJ2-3
CDR3: CASIMPAGSTDTQYF
DNA: TGTGCCAGCATAATGCCGGCGGGGAGCACAGATACGCAGTATTTT

size: .
V: TRBV19
D: TRBD2
J: TRBJ2-7
CDR3: CASSMGLAGALYEQYF
DNA: TGTGCCAGTAGTATGGGACTAGCGGGAGCGCTCTACGAGCAGTACTTC

size: many
V: TRBV3-1
D: TRBD1
J: TRBJ2-1
CDR3: CASSQASGTGDNEQFF
DNA: TGTGCCAGCAGCCAAGCAAGCGGGACAGGGGACAATGAGCAGTTCTTC

size: .
V: TRBV4-2
D: TRBD1
J: TRBJ2-7
CDR3: CASSQAGTGANEQYF
DNA: TGTGCCAGCAGCCAGGCCGGGACAGGGGCGAACGAGCAGTACTTC

size: few
V: TRBV27
D: .
J: TRBJ2-7
CDR3: CASSSRDLYEQYF
DNA: TGTGCCAGCAGTTCAAGAGATCTCTACGAGCAGTACTTC